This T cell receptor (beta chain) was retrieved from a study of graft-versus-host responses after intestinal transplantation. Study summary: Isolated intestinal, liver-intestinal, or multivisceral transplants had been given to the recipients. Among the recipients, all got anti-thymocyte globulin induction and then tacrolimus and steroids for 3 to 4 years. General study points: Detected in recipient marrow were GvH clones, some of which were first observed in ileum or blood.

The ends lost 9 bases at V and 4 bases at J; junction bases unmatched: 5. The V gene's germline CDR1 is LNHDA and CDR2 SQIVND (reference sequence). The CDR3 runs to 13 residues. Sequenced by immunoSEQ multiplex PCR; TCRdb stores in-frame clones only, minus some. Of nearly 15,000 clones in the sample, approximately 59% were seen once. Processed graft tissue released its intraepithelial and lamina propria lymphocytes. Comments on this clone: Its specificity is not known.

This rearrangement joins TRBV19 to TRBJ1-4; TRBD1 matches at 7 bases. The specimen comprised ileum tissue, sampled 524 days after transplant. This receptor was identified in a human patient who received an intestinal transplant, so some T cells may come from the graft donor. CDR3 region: CASTDRRNEKLFF. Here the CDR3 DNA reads TGTGCCAGCACGGACAGGCGTAATGAAAAACTGTTTTTT.